The rows below give T cell receptor beta chains drawn from one sample of a study of CD8+ T cells in alopecia areata. Data came from immunoSEQ multiplex PCR; TCRdb stores just in-frame clones and leaves some out. The sample holds 140,000 to 150,000 clones; 58% are singletons and the top ten take about 6%. The source was CD4+ T cells sorted from blood, collected at week 0. The receptors were gathered from a human donor with alopecia areata. Each CDR3 is given with its conserved first and last residue. A D gene is named only where the DNA matches it firmly. The size field is filled for only some rows; it gives once, few, many or a size class.

>TRBV4-1|-|few|TRBJ2-2
CASSQAGGPKTGELFF
TGCGCCAGCAGCCAAGCCGGCGGGCCAAAGACCGGGGAGCTGTTTTTT
>TRBV7-9|-|-|TRBJ2-1
CASSLSGDEQFF
TGTGCCAGCAGCTTATCCGGGGATGAGCAGTTCTTC
>TRBV2|-|few|TRBJ2-6
CASSPFGSGANVLTF
TGTGCCAGCAGCCCTTTCGGCTCTGGGGCCAACGTCCTGACTTTC
>TRBV30|-|-|TRBJ1-1
CAWSVHSFEAFF
TGTGCCTGGAGTGTACATAGCTTTGAAGCTTTCTTT
>TRBV7-6|-|-|TRBJ1-1
CASSSTAGTEAFF
TGTGCCAGCAGCTCGACAGCGGGCACTGAAGCTTTCTTT
>TRBV4-2|TRBD2|-|TRBJ2-1
CASSQDGGAGGYNEQFF
TGTGCCAGCAGCCAAGACGGAGGAGCGGGGGGCTACAATGAGCAGTTCTTC
>TRBV30|-|-|TRBJ1-1
CAWSVAATEAFF
TGTGCCTGGAGTGTAGCAGCGACTGAAGCTTTCTTT
>TRBV29-1|-|-|TRBJ2-5
CSVCQGQETQYF
TGCAGCGTTTGTCAGGGTCAAGAGACCCAGTACTTC
>TRBV6-5|TRBD1|-|TRBJ1-2
CASSASRTGNYGYTF
TGTGCCAGCAGCGCATCCCGGACAGGGAACTATGGCTACACCTTC
>TRBV6-5|-|once|TRBJ1-2
CASSYSGPRGGYTF
TGTGCCAGCAGTTACTCAGGCCCCCGGGGGGGCTACACCTTC
>TRBV6-6|TRBD2|-|TRBJ2-5
CASSPSGGAARTQYF
TGTGCCAGCAGTCCTAGCGGGGGGGCCGCTAGGACCCAGTACTTC
>TRBV2|-|-|TRBJ2-2
CASSVVPNTGELFF
TGTGCCAGCAGCGTAGTCCCGAACACCGGGGAGCTGTTTTTT
>TRBV29-1|TRBD1|-|TRBJ2-7
CSVDTGTGVYEQYF
TGCAGCGTGGACACCGGGACAGGGGTCTACGAGCAGTACTTC
>TRBV14|-|-|TRBJ2-5
CASSLGGRETQYF
TGTGCCAGCAGCCTAGGGGGAAGGGAGACCCAGTACTTC
>TRBV29-1|TRBD2|-|TRBJ2-7
CSVLVYLAGPSYEQYF
TGCAGCGTCCTTGTGTACCTAGCGGGGCCTTCCTACGAGCAGTACTTC
>TRBV25-1|-|-|TRBJ1-1
CASSVPGGAGFF
TGTGCCAGCAGTGTCCCGGGAGGGGCAGGTTTCTTT
>TRBV6-5|-|-|TRBJ2-7
CASRYAQRQYF
TGTGCCAGCAGGTACGCCCAGAGGCAGTACTTC
>TRBV30|-|-|TRBJ1-6
CAWSVRGLIDSPLHF
TGTGCCTGGAGTGTACGTGGTCTCATAGATTCACCCCTCCACTTT
>TRBV7-9|-|-|TRBJ2-7
CASSLGSSHYEQYF
TGTGCCAGCAGCTTAGGAAGTTCCCACTACGAGCAGTACTTC
>TRBV5-1|TRBD2|few|TRBJ2-5
CASSSPSGEETQYF
TGCGCCAGCAGCTCCCCTAGCGGGGAAGAGACCCAGTACTTC
>TRBV27|-|few|TRBJ2-1
CASRERVSSYNEQFF
TGTGCCAGCAGGGAGCGGGTGAGCTCCTACAATGAGCAGTTCTTC
>TRBV7-9|-|-|TRBJ2-1
CASSLAGSSYNEQFF
TGTGCCAGCAGCTTAGCGGGGAGCTCCTACAATGAGCAGTTCTTC
>TRBV28|TRBD2|-|TRBJ2-2
CASSRGENTGELFF
TGTGCCAGCAGCCGGGGGGAGAACACCGGGGAGCTGTTTTTT
>TRBV27|TRBD1|few|TRBJ1-5
CASSHRGDQPQHF
TGTGCCAGCAGTCACAGGGGGGACCAGCCCCAGCATTTT
>TRBV5-1|TRBD1|-|TRBJ2-7
CASSLEQGAYEQYF
TGCGCCAGCAGCTTGGAGCAGGGGGCCTACGAGCAGTACTTC
>TRBV7-7|-|-|TRBJ1-2
CASVTGRSGYTF
TGTGCTAGCGTCACAGGGAGGAGTGGCTACACCTTC
>TRBV9|TRBD2|-|TRBJ2-1
CASSVIGLAGNEQFF
TGTGCCAGCAGCGTTATAGGGCTAGCGGGGAATGAGCAGTTCTTC
>TRBV11-3|-|-|TRBJ2-5
CASSLGQTLQETQYF
TGTGCCAGCAGCTTAGGACAGACACTTCAAGAGACCCAGTACTTC
>TRBV2|-|-|TRBJ1-3
CASLGSAAGNTIYF
TGTGCCAGCCTTGGCAGCGCGGCTGGAAACACCATATATTTT
>TRBV27|TRBD1|few|TRBJ1-5
CASSFRGQARSGNQPQHF
TGTGCCAGCAGTTTTAGGGGACAGGCAAGGTCCGGCAATCAGCCCCAGCATTTT
>TRBV2|-|-|TRBJ1-3
CASSMGAVRSIGNTIYF
TGTGCCAGCAGTATGGGTGCGGTGCGAAGTATTGGAAACACCATATATTTT
>TRBV4-1|-|-|TRBJ1-2
CASSQDPRGNYGYTF
TGCGCCAGCAGCCAAGATCCCAGGGGTAACTATGGCTACACCTTC
>TRBV30|-|-|TRBJ1-3
CAWSVGTPGNTIYF
TGTGCCTGGAGTGTCGGGACCCCTGGAAACACCATATATTTT
>TRBV18|-|few|TRBJ2-7
CASATSRGEQYF
TGTGCCAGCGCGACGTCCCGGGGGGAGCAGTACTTC
>TRBV9|-|-|TRBJ2-2
CASSVIADNTGELFF
TGTGCCAGCAGCGTAATAGCGGATAACACCGGGGAGCTGTTTTTT
>TRBV2|-|-|TRBJ1-2
CASSPRNSYGYTF
TGTGCCAGCAGCCCCAGAAATTCCTATGGCTACACCTTC
>TRBV7-2|TRBD2|-|TRBJ2-3
CASSLASGGGTDTQYF
TGTGCCAGCAGCTTAGCAAGCGGGGGGGGCACAGATACGCAGTATTTT
>TRBV6-1|TRBD1|-|TRBJ1-4
CASSRQGLNEKLFF
TGTGCCAGCAGTCGACAGGGGTTAAATGAAAAACTGTTTTTT
>TRBV28|TRBD2|-|TRBJ2-3
CASKSSGFTTDTQYF
TGTGCCAGCAAATCTAGCGGCTTTACCACAGATACGCAGTATTTT
>TRBV4-3|-|once|TRBJ1-6
CASSQVSSSPLHF
TGCGCCAGCAGCCAAGTATCGAGTTCACCCCTCCACTTT
>TRBV2|-|few|TRBJ2-5
CASRSGSDLTTQYF
TGTGCCAGCAGGAGCGGCTCGGACTTAACGACCCAGTACTTC
>TRBV23-1|-|-|TRBJ2-7
CASSPGRASYEQYF
TGCGCCAGCAGTCCCGGCCGGGCTTCCTACGAGCAGTACTTC
>TRBV4-1|-|-|TRBJ1-2
CASSQDPVQGGYYGYTF
TGCGCCAGCAGCCAAGATCCGGTACAGGGAGGGTACTATGGCTACACCTTC
>TRBV7-2|TRBD1|-|TRBJ2-1
CASSPGGQGSGEQFF
TGTGCCAGCAGCCCTGGCGGACAGGGGTCCGGTGAGCAGTTCTTC
>TRBV29-1|-|-|TRBJ1-1
CSVVGRFTEAFF
TGCAGCGTTGTCGGCAGATTCACTGAAGCTTTCTTT
>TRBV29-1|TRBD2|few|TRBJ2-7
CSAISGGYEQYF
TGCAGCGCCATTAGCGGGGGCTACGAGCAGTACTTC